This is a list of T cell receptor beta chains from one sample in a study of graft-versus-host responses after intestinal transplantation. Antigens of these TCRs are unknown. Here immunoSEQ multiplex PCR was the method, and the copy in TCRdb shows in-frame clones only, minus some. This sample has roughly 98,000 clones, with approximately 92% found just once. Sequencing used unstimulated CD8+ T cells sorted from spleen or lymph node cells, obtained before transplant. Receptors were obtained from a human donor who was the organ donor for an intestinal transplant. CDR3s include the opening cysteine and the closing phenylalanine or tryptophan. A D gene is named only where the DNA matches it firmly. Clone size is given for some rows only: seen once, a few or many times, or a class if the clone is expanded.

clone_size j_call v_call d_call cdr3_nt cdr3_aa
NA TRBJ1-2 TRBV27 TRBD1 TGTGCCAGCAAATCCCTCGACAGGGAGTATGGCTACACCTTC CASKSLDREYGYTF
once TRBJ2-7 TRBV5-1 TRBD1 TGCGCCAGCAGCTTCTGGACAGGAAAATCCTACGAGCAGTACTTC CASSFWTGKSYEQYF
NA TRBJ2-7 TRBV4-1 NA TGCGCCAGCAGCCAAGATCCTCGGGACTCCTACGAGCAGTACTTC CASSQDPRDSYEQYF
once TRBJ2-2 TRBV4-3 TRBD1 TGCGCCAGCGGTCACAGGGGGCACTGGGCCGGGGAGCTGTTTTTT CASGHRGHWAGELFF
once TRBJ2-7 TRBV4-1 NA TGCGCCAGCAGCCAAGGGACAGACGCCTACGAGCAGTACTTC CASSQGTDAYEQYF
NA TRBJ2-1 TRBV27 NA TGTGCCAGCAGTTTCCCCAGCGGTGAGCAGTTCTTC CASSFPSGEQFF
NA TRBJ2-1 TRBV6-4 TRBD2 TGTGCCAGCAGTGACCCGCGGGGGGGTACGAATGAGCAGTTCTTC CASSDPRGGTNEQFF
NA TRBJ2-7 TRBV27 NA TGTGCCAGCAGTTTGAGGGGTGGACTACTCCACGAGCAGTACTTC CASSLRGGLLHEQYF
NA TRBJ2-7 TRBV2 TRBD2 TGTGCCAGCAGTGCCGGGGGGTACTACGAGCAGTACTTC CASSAGGYYEQYF
NA TRBJ1-2 TRBV9 NA TGTGCCAGCAGCCCCCTTCCCGAACCCACCGGGGGCTATGGCTACACCTTC CASSPLPEPTGGYGYTF
NA TRBJ2-3 TRBV18 TRBD2 TGTGCCAGCTCACCATTTTTGCCGGGACTAGCTACCACAGATACGCAGTATTTT CASSPFLPGLATTDTQYF
NA TRBJ1-1 TRBV5-1 NA TGCGCCAGCAGCTTCGGGGGGCAAGGCACTGAAGCTTTCTTT CASSFGGQGTEAFF
NA TRBJ2-1 TRBV25-1 NA TGTGCCAGCAGTGAAGGCGGGGCTTTCTCCTACAATGAGCAGTTCTTC CASSEGGAFSYNEQFF
NA TRBJ2-7 TRBV4-3 TRBD2 TGCGCCAGCAGCCAAGGTGCGGGAGGTTGGGCTTACTACGAGCAGTACTTC CASSQGAGGWAYYEQYF
NA TRBJ2-7 TRBV9 TRBD2 TGTGCCAGCAGCGTAGAACCGAGCGGGAGCTCCTACGAGCAGTACTTC CASSVEPSGSSYEQYF